The T cell receptor (beta chain) described here comes from a study of shared clonotypes between healthy human individuals. Some clones are missing from TCRdb's copy, which holds only in-frame ones; the method was immunoSEQ multiplex PCR. In the table there are around 2.1 million clones, approximately 95% of which are singletons. The junction had 8 bases not matched to a gene; V was cut back by 5 bases and J by 9 bases. Germline CDR1 reads MNHNY; CDR2 reads SVGAGI (reference sequence). The CDR3 has 14 amino acids. The material sequenced was naive CD4+ T cells sorted from blood. Subset specified: CD45RA+ positively selected. V usage is TRBV6-6 and J usage is TRBJ2-3, with 10 bases fitting TRBD1. This clonotype was sampled from a man younger than 35 in good health. CDR3 sequence: CASSPSLDRGTQYF. The CDR3 nucleotides are TGTGCCAGCAGTCCGAGCCTGGACAGGGGGACGCAGTATTTT.